The clone carrying this T cell receptor beta chain was observed a few times. Its specificity is not known. The germline V and J ends were trimmed by 2 bases and 8 bases, with 10 bases remaining between them. This CDR3 is 13 amino acids long. The germline gives CDR1 MGHRA, CDR2 YSYEKL. Expressed TCRB transcripts were sequenced because the entire RNA isolate underwent reverse transcription. Generated by immunoSEQ multiplex PCR, the TCRdb table keeps only in-frame clones and is missing some. The repertoire has 230,000 or so clones, approximately 16% of them found once; the top ten carry roughly 0.08%. The sample originates from a study of beta chain features in type 1 diabetes. The wider study: All samples yielded some 110 million examined sorted cells. Study results and limitations: Shorter TCRB CDR3s, moderately but significantly so, marked every one of the four CD4+ subsets in Type 1 diabetes patients. Individuals with type 1 diabetes displayed fewer insertions and more deletions at VDJ junctions.

Markers CD45RO/CCR7/CD25/CD127/CD95/CD27 served to sort CD4+ naive, central memory, regulatory and stem cell-like memory cells. Input material: naive CD4+ T cells from blood. The J gene is TRBJ2-1, the V gene TRBV4-1; D is unclear. The sequence came from a man aged 25-40 years with type 1 diabetes. DNA for the CDR3: TGCGCCAGCAGCCAAAAGCATAAGGATGAGCAGTTCTTC. Amino acids: CASSQKHKDEQFF.